The rows below give T cell receptor beta chains drawn from one sample of a study of blood T cells in healthy people across ages. One entry per CDR3 protein, called by TCRdb with MiXCR from the 5' RACE reads. The sample shows more than 750,000 distinct CDR3 sequences, 25% to 35% of them seen only once. These same records also appear under a second study, on T cells of mothers and their children.

The specimen sequenced was blood. These receptors were taken from a woman between 40 and 55 years old in good health. Each CDR3 is given with its conserved first and last residue. D genes are given only for firm matches. Some rows have no size entry. The others give once, few or many, or a class for an expanded clone.

abundance	v_gene	j_gene	d_gene	CDR3aa	CDR3nt
many	TRBV9	TRBJ2-5	.	CASSVAGLGQETQYF	TGTGCCAGCAGCGTAGCAGGTTTAGGGCAAGAGACCCAGTACTTC
many	TRBV4-3	TRBJ2-7	TRBD1	CASSQEVTGGHEQYF	TGCGCCAGCAGCCAAGAGGTGACAGGGGGCCACGAGCAGTACTTC
.	TRBV27	TRBJ2-7	.	CASSLAATYEQHF	TGTGCCAGCAGTCTAGCAGCGACCTACGAGCAGCACTTC
.	TRBV28	TRBJ1-4	.	CASSPNEGPNEKLFF	TGTGCCAGCAGTCCCAATGAGGGGCCTAATGAAAAACTGTTTTTT
many	TRBV5-1	TRBJ2-7	TRBD1	CASSLAGDSFLREQYF	TGCGCCAGCAGCTTGGCCGGGGACAGTTTTCTCCGGGAGCAGTACTTC
many	TRBV12-3/TRBV12-4	TRBJ2-5	.	CASTLPAAAEETQYF	TGTGCCAGCACCTTACCGGCCGCCGCGGAAGAGACCCAGTACTTC
.	TRBV29-1	TRBJ2-7	.	CSVRPGYEQYF	TGCAGCGTTCGTCCGGGCTACGAGCAGTACTTC
.	TRBV7-2	TRBJ2-5	TRBD2	CASSFSAGQETQYF	TGTGCCAGCAGCTTCTCAGCGGGGCAAGAGACCCAGTACTTC
many	TRBV28	TRBJ2-1	TRBD2	CASSWPSGGPWEQFF	TGTGCCAGCAGTTGGCCTAGCGGGGGGCCATGGGAGCAGTTCTTC
.	TRBV7-9	TRBJ2-7	.	CASSPVGGSSYEQYF	TGTGCCAGCAGTCCTGTCGGGGGCAGCTCCTACGAGCAGTACTTC
.	TRBV7-9	TRBJ2-3	.	CASSLGGEPTDTQYF	TGTGCCAGCAGCTTAGGAGGGGAACCCACAGATACGCAGTATTTT
many	TRBV6-6	TRBJ1-4	.	CASSVTGREKLFF	TGTGCCAGCAGCGTGACAGGCCGGGAAAAACTGTTTTTT
few	TRBV12-3/TRBV12-4	TRBJ2-7	TRBD2	CASRRLAGGPHEQYF	TGTGCCAGCAGGAGACTAGCGGGGGGGCCTCACGAGCAGTACTTC
many	TRBV5-1	TRBJ2-7	TRBD1	CASSINRDSTYEQYF	TGCGCCAGCAGCATAAACCGGGACAGTACCTACGAGCAGTACTTC
few	TRBV25-1	TRBJ2-1	.	CASSESPLRYEQFF	TGTGCCAGCAGTGAATCGCCCCTGAGGTATGAGCAGTTCTTC
many	TRBV7-9	TRBJ2-5	.	CASSLLGAQYF	TGTGCCAGCAGCTTACTGGGGGCCCAGTACTTC
.	TRBV3-1	TRBJ2-6	.	CASSQTLGGWAGANVLTF	TGTGCCAGCAGCCAAACCCTAGGAGGGTGGGCTGGGGCCAACGTCCTGACTTTC
many	TRBV6-5	TRBJ1-1	.	CATMTKGDRSEAFF	TGTGCCACCATGACAAAGGGGGATAGGAGTGAAGCTTTCTTT
many	TRBV20-1	TRBJ2-1	TRBD1	CSARPSVGRGRENEQFF	TGCAGTGCTAGACCTTCGGTTGGCAGGGGGCGAGAAAATGAGCAGTTCTTC
.	TRBV20-1	TRBJ2-7	.	CSARAGPLEQYF	TGCAGTGCTAGAGCGGGACCGCTCGAGCAGTACTTC
few	TRBV20-1	TRBJ1-1	.	CSGTATLNTEAFF	TGCAGTGGGACAGCTACCTTGAACACTGAAGCTTTCTTT
many	TRBV5-1	TRBJ2-1	TRBD2	CASSRTSGVVNEQFF	TGCGCCAGCAGCCGGACTAGCGGGGTTGTCAATGAGCAGTTCTTC